One T cell receptor beta chain is described in this entry. These data belong to a study of T cell changes during pregnancy in multiple sclerosis. The assay was immunoSEQ multiplex PCR, and TCRdb's table has in-frame clones only and misses some. The sample has 50,000 to 70,000 clones, around 92% seen once. With 2 bases removed from V and 3 bases from J, the gap between germline ends came to 15 bases. CDR1 SGHTA and CDR2 FQGNSA come from the germline V gene. The CDR3 runs 16 residues. The sample consisted of peripheral blood, taken in the first trimester of pregnancy. The origin of this receptor is a female donor with multiple sclerosis, enrolled in a pregnancy study. The rearrangement joins TRBV7-2 to TRBJ2-3; D uncertain. The CDR3 region is CASSLTGFSSTDTQYF. The CDR3 bases are TGTGCCAGCAGCTTAACGGGTTTCTCCTCTACAGATACGCAGTATTTT.